This T cell receptor (beta chain) was obtained from a study of T cell responses to AZD1222 COVID-19 vaccine. V gave up 4 bases and J gave up 5 bases; unmatched junction bases: 8. Germline assignment: CDR1 SGDLS and CDR2 YYNGEE. There are 14 residues in the CDR3. TCRdb's copy holds only in-frame clones and misses some; the assay was immunoSEQ multiplex PCR. The sample lists some 150,000 clones; more than 75% were seen once. This TCR derives from an adult in good health. Here the sequenced sample was peripheral blood, taken on day 0 of AZD1222 vaccination. V gene TRBV9 combines with J gene TRBJ1-1; 7 bases are shared with TRBD1. CDR3 in DNA: TGTGCCAGCAGCTACCTTGACAGGGAAACTGAAGCTTTCTTT. Amino acids: CASSYLDRETEAFF.